This TCR beta chain was identified in a study of blood T cell repertoires in COVID-19. Study-level information: The origin of the acute and convalescent COVID-19 samples was the United States, Italy and Spain. PBMCs, B-cell-depleted T cells, or T cells provided the cDNA or gDNA that made up the material.

Self-reported history from a screening survey and questionnaire set each donor's cohort. This CDR3 spans 13 amino acids. The V gene lost 6 bases and the J gene lost 3 bases, with 9 bases spanning the gap. CDR1 is ENHRY, CDR2 SYGVKD, per germline. Using immunoSEQ multiplex PCR, the repertoire was profiled, and TCRdb retains in-frame clones only, with some absent. The sample lists about 200,000 clones; approximately 80% were seen once. Sequenced material: PBMCs or T cells enriched from blood (not recorded which). V gene TRBV10-3 combines with J gene TRBJ1-5; D perhaps matches TRBD1 (6 bases). This receptor was obtained from a woman aged 40 to 50 with acute COVID-19. CDR3 loop: CAIRGTPNQPQHF. The CDR3 nucleotides are TGTGCCATCAGGGGGACACCCAATCAGCCCCAGCATTTT.